Listed below are T cell receptor beta chains from one sample, sequenced in a study of technical replicates of blood from a handful of donors. Here immunoSEQ multiplex PCR was the method, and the copy in TCRdb shows in-frame clones only, minus some. Of more than 75,000 clones in the sample, 96% were seen once. Source material: T cells isolated from PBMCs. Source of these receptors: a human donor in good health. CDR3s include the opening cysteine and the closing phenylalanine or tryptophan. Each record gives: J gene, V gene, CDR3 protein.

TRBJ1-1,TRBV7-9,CASSLRQGPEAFF
TRBJ1-2,TRBV7-9,CASFREGGHGYTF
TRBJ2-7,TRBV7-9,CASSLSVSGSPYEQYF
TRBJ2-4,TRBV28,CASSFIGLDSLAKNIQYF
TRBJ1-2,TRBV2,CASKEQNYGYTF
TRBJ1-5,TRBV6-5,CASRAGGSQPQHF
TRBJ2-7,TRBV6-5,CASSPNFSYEQYF
TRBJ1-2,TRBV10-3,CAITGSGDREKSYGYTF
TRBJ2-5,TRBV19,CASGIPGLETQYF
TRBJ2-7,TRBV11-1,CASSLATSGSGEQYF
TRBJ2-3,TRBV28,CASTGFTDTQYF
TRBJ1-1,TRBV5-1,CASSFGGQGNTEAFF
TRBJ2-3,TRBV30,CAWNPTSGSFFSTDTQYF
TRBJ1-1,TRBV27,CASSLYRDDWAFF
TRBJ1-1,TRBV5-6,CASSTLQGSKAFF
TRBJ1-1,TRBV7-2,CASSSLLSGATEAFF
TRBJ1-2,TRBV7-3,CASSLTGEYGYTF
TRBJ2-1,TRBV25-1,CASSEGGKPFF
TRBJ2-5,TRBV11-1,CASSLRLDGETQYF
TRBJ1-1,TRBV27,CASSPIQANTEAFF
TRBJ1-2,TRBV5-4,CASSQTYNYGYTF
TRBJ2-4,TRBV2,CASSLNGGDIQYF
TRBJ1-4,TRBV27,CASSASGATNEKLFF
TRBJ1-1,TRBV6-4,CASSENLAENTEAFF
TRBJ1-1,TRBV19,CASRYQGSNTEAFF
TRBJ1-3,TRBV9,CASSTGIAGNTIYF
TRBJ2-2,TRBV10-3,CATGQAAPGELFF
TRBJ2-3,TRBV5-1,CASRNSGSNTDTQYF
TRBJ1-4,TRBV29-1,CSYNEKLFF
TRBJ2-5,TRBV15,CATSRPAYGGLWETQYF
TRBJ2-7,TRBV5-4,CASSLEGQGKNEQYF
TRBJ2-3,TRBV9,CASSTPIAGATDTQYF
TRBJ2-5,TRBV5-6,CASSLLAEETQYF
TRBJ1-1,TRBV27,CASSLYGEAFF
TRBJ1-5,TRBV12-5,CASGLVGPGQPQHF
TRBJ2-3,TRBV19,CAVGERTDTQYF
TRBJ1-3,TRBV7-6,CASSSTGEDGNTIYF
TRBJ2-7,TRBV4-3,CASSQGGISSIQQYF
TRBJ1-2,TRBV28,CASSLYGRRGYGYTF
TRBJ1-1,TRBV5-1,CASSLVGGRRNTEAFF
TRBJ2-7,TRBV6-5,CASSLVTGGDGEQYF
TRBJ1-2,TRBV27,CAGSFFQGSSYGYTF
TRBJ2-7,TRBV27,CASSFWDRGLDEQYF
TRBJ2-3,TRBV7-2,CASRTRGPGTDTQYF
TRBJ2-1,TRBV28,CATTTSGGNEQFF
TRBJ2-1,TRBV7-9,CASSPGTSGYNEQFF
TRBJ2-7,TRBV2,CAVNLWDKSDEQYF
TRBJ1-3,TRBV5-1,CASSRGIGGSGNTIYF
TRBJ2-5,TRBV25-1,CASSDRGWETQYF
TRBJ1-1,TRBV13,CASSQDRGTEAFF